These 9 T cell receptor beta chains share one sample of origin, sequenced in a study of T cell responses to AZD1222 COVID-19 vaccine. Profiled with immunoSEQ multiplex PCR; TCRdb holds only in-frame clones, not every one. The sample holds some 100,000 clones, 90% seen once. The input for sequencing was peripheral blood, taken on day 0 of AZD1222 vaccination. The receptor set was obtained from an adult in good health.

The gene calls are TRBV7-9 and TRBJ2-7; D perhaps matches TRBD2 (6 bases). CDR3 size: 12 residues. Trimming took off 1 base at V and 7 bases at J, with 8 bases between the two ends. CDR1 is SEHNR, CDR2 FQNEAQ, per germline (reference sequence). The CDR3 spells CASSLVEGEQYF. DNA for the CDR3: TGTGCCAGCAGCTTAGTGGAGGGGGAGCAGTACTTC.

CDR3 amino acids: CASSKVRDRGYLEYQPQHF. The DNA for the CDR3 is TGTGCCAGCAGCAAAGTCCGGGACAGGGGGTATTTGGAGTATCAGCCCCAGCATTTT. J is TRBJ1-5 and V is TRBV21-1; the D call in the table, TRBD1, was not verified against the DNA. TRBV21-1 is annotated as a pseudogene. The CDR3 loop spans 19 amino acids.

The rearrangement links TRBV20-1 to TRBJ1-2; D ambiguous. The germline gives CDR1 DFQATT, CDR2 SNEGSKA (reference sequence). The CDR3 consists of 11 residues. V lost 6 bases and J 3 bases, leaving 8 bases between the germline ends. Written as DNA, the CDR3 is TGCAGTGCAGGCACCGACTATGGCTACACCTTC. It encodes CSAGTDYGYTF.

This chain links TRBV5-6 with TRBJ2-6; D possibly corresponds to TRBD1 (6 bases). The CDR3 sequence is 14 residues long. Germline V gives CDR1 SGHDT, CDR2 YYEEEE. The V end was cut by 4 bases, the J end by 2 bases, with 7 bases between. CDR3 in DNA: TGTGCCAGCAGCCCAGGGGCTGGGGCCAACGTCCTGACTTTC. This encodes CASSPGAGANVLTF.

The chain has TRBV6-5 and TRBJ1-1, with TRBD1 matching 7 bases. With V trimmed by 6 bases and J by 3 bases, 10 bases remained unmatched. CDR3 length: 15 amino acids. Germline V gene lookup returns CDR1 MNHEY and CDR2 SVGAGI. The CDR3 reads CASSWGPRGDTEAFF. The CDR3 DNA sequence: TGTGCCAGCAGCTGGGGACCCAGGGGGGACACTGAAGCTTTCTTT.

The chain employs TRBV27 and TRBJ2-7; D is perhaps TRBD1 or TRBD2 (5 bases each). V was pared by 5 bases and J by 3 bases, with 11 bases between. CDR1 and CDR2 from the germline V gene are MNHEY and SMNVEV (reference sequence). The CDR3 runs to 13 residues. CDR3 residues: CASSPGAGYEQYF. The CDR3 region has the DNA TGTGCCAGCAGTCCCGGGGCCGGCTACGAGCAGTACTTC.

This chain uses TRBV5-1 with TRBJ1-2; D is perhaps TRBD1 (5 bases). V was clipped by 1 base and J by 2 bases, with 12 bases between them. CDR3 size: 15 residues. Germline CDR1 reads SGHRS; CDR2 reads YFSETQ. In DNA form, the CDR3 reads TGCGCCAGCAGCTTGAATCCAGGGCAGAACTATGGCTACACCTTC. Translation: CASSLNPGQNYGYTF.

The V call is TRBV6-5, the J call TRBJ1-1; a weak D match, TRBD1 (6 bases). This CDR3 has 14 residues. CDR1 is MNHEY, CDR2 SVGAGI, per germline. V shed 10 bases and J shed 3 bases, with 18 bases lying between them. CDR3: CATIEQGWDTEAFF. CDR3 coding DNA: TGTGCCACCATCGAACAGGGATGGGACACTGAAGCTTTCTTT.

This sequence joins TRBV19 and TRBJ1-1, with D possibly TRBD1 on 5 matching bases. Germline V gene data show CDR1 as LNHDA and CDR2 as SQIVND (reference sequence). The V gene lost 3 bases and the J gene lost 6 bases, with 11 bases spanning the gap. The CDR3 extends over 13 amino acids. The CDR3 DNA follows: TGTGCCAGTAGTATTCGAGGGGCCTCTGAAGCTTTCTTT. As protein: CASSIRGASEAFF.